One and the same sample provided the 26 T cell receptor beta chains below, sequenced in a study of T cells expressing NK-cell markers. With the 5' RACE reads reprocessed, TCRdb shows one record per CDR3 protein and no DNA. This sample's table reports 200,000 to 300,000 distinct CDR3 sequences. The sample was blood T cells: a sorted CD56 or NKG2C T cell subset, CD4+ or CD8+ T cells, or bulk PBMC T cells (not recorded which). These receptors were taken from a young man in good health.

The chain combines TRBV30 with TRBJ2-7; as DNA is missing, the TRBD2 call by TCRdb cannot be tested. The CDR3 contains 13 residues. The germline gives CDR1 GTSNPN, CDR2 SVGIG (reference sequence). This CDR3 is CAWSSGRRHEQYF.

J is TRBJ2-7 and V is TRBV7-2; the D call of TRBD1 rests on TCRdb alone, since no DNA is present to check it. Germline V gene lookup returns CDR1 SGHTA and CDR2 FQGNSA. This CDR3 contains 14 residues. The CDR3 here is CASSRDRLSYEQYF.

The rearrangement uses TRBV20-1 and TRBJ1-5. This CDR3 has 13 amino acids. The V gene's germline CDR1 is DFQATT and CDR2 SNEGSKA (reference sequence). CDR3: CSASEAASPPQHF.

CDR3 residues: CASRGGGLAGVVYEQFF. J is TRBJ2-1 and V is TRBV27; the TCRdb call, TRBD2, lacks DNA for checking. The CDR3 loop spans 17 amino acids. Germline CDR1 MNHEY, CDR2 SMNVEV (reference sequence).

This chain uses TRBV27 with TRBJ1-5; as DNA is missing, the TRBD1 call by TCRdb cannot be tested. This CDR3 region has 14 residues. The germline gives CDR1 MNHEY, CDR2 SMNVEV (reference sequence). CDR3 sequence: CASSLTGRRQPQHF.

The chain employs TRBV30 and TRBJ2-1; absent DNA, TCRdb's TRBD1 call cannot be checked. Germline-derived CDR1 and CDR2 are GTSNPN and SVGIG (reference sequence). The CDR3 loop spans 15 amino acids. CDR3 in amino acids: CAWSGGADAYNEQFF.

This chain connects TRBV5-5 to TRBJ2-2; the D gene TCRdb calls, TRBD1, cannot be checked with no DNA. This CDR3 spans 16 amino acids. The germline gives CDR1 SGHKS, CDR2 YYEKEE (reference sequence). The chain's CDR3 is CASSLGGVFGTGELFF.

The chain is built from TRBV7-2 and TRBJ2-1; TCRdb's D call, TRBD1, is unchecked because there is no DNA. Germline CDR1 reads SGHTA; CDR2 reads FQGNSA. The CDR3 covers 14 residues. CDR3 sequence reads: CASSRQGYYNEQFF.

The chain combines TRBV6-2 or TRBV6-3 with TRBJ2-4; the TRBD2 assignment by TCRdb is unverifiable without DNA. Germline V gene sequence: CDR1 MNHEY, CDR2 SVGEGT. The CDR3 is made up of 16 amino acids. CDR3 sequence: CATAGDREVAKNIQYF.

This chain connects TRBV20-1 to TRBJ2-3. The CDR3 covers 12 residues. Germline V CDR1 and CDR2: DFQATT, SNEGSKA (reference sequence). The CDR3 sequence is CSRKDYTDTQYF.

The chain combines TRBV18 with TRBJ2-1. The CDR3 has 13 residues. The germline V gene has CDR1 KGHSH and CDR2 LQKENI. The CDR3 sequence is CASSPPGSGEQFF. Filled out from reference TRBV18 and TRBJ2-1, the complete variable domain reads NAGVMQNPRHLVRRRGQEARLRCSPMKGHSHVYWYRQLPEEGLKFMVYLQKENIIDESGMPKERFSAEFPKEGPSILRIQQVVRGDSAAYFCASSPPGSGEQFFGPGTRLTVL.

The chain joins TRBV11-2 to TRBJ2-1; the TCRdb call, TRBD2, lacks DNA for checking. Germline assignment: CDR1 SGHAT and CDR2 FQNNGV. This CDR3 spans 16 amino acids. CDR3 protein: CASSLAGLAGSSEQFF.

The chain uses TRBV20-1 and TRBJ2-5; TCRdb designates TRBD1, a call that cannot be tested without DNA. This CDR3 has 17 residues. Germline CDR1 is DFQATT and CDR2 is SNEGSKA (reference sequence). The CDR3 loop reads CSAPVQSVNRGLETQYF.

The V and J genes are TRBV7-9 and TRBJ1-4. The CDR3 consists of 14 residues. Germline V gene data show CDR1 as SEHNR and CDR2 as FQNEAQ (reference sequence). The chain's CDR3 is CASSKDRGNEKLFF.

CDR3 region: CSARGEGSPNEQFF. The chain joins TRBV20-1 to TRBJ2-1; TCRdb's D call of TRBD1 is untestable without DNA. CDR3 length: 14 residues. CDR1 and CDR2 from the germline V gene are DFQATT and SNEGSKA (reference sequence).

The chain joins TRBV12-3 or TRBV12-4 to TRBJ2-7; TCRdb names TRBD1, which stays unverified in the absence of DNA. The CDR3 sequence is 12 residues long. The CDR3 sequence: CASSFFPREQYF.

The V and J genes are TRBV6-2 or TRBV6-3 and TRBJ1-2. CDR3 length equals 13 residues. CDR1 and CDR2 (germline): MNHEY, SVGEGT. CDR3 in amino acids: CASSYIRQYGYTF.

The CDR3 sequence: CASSRGDRLYEQYF. This sequence joins TRBV7-6 and TRBJ2-7; TCRdb indicates TRBD1, and absent DNA this call remains unverified. The germline gives CDR1 SGHVS, CDR2 FNYEAQ. The CDR3 has 14 residues.

The chain has TRBV5-1 and TRBJ2-3; TCRdb lists TRBD1, though no DNA is available to test this call. There are 15 residues in the CDR3. Germline assignment: CDR1 SGHRS and CDR2 YFSETQ. The CDR3 here is CASSSRHRSTDTQYF.

The CDR3 sequence: CASSLPDPRDSYEQYF. The V call is TRBV28, the J call TRBJ2-7; TCRdb lists TRBD1, though no DNA is available to test this call. This CDR3 comprises 16 residues. Germline V gene sequence: CDR1 MDHEN, CDR2 SYDVKM.

The chain joins TRBV29-1 to TRBJ2-5. Germline V gene sequence: CDR1 SQVTM, CDR2 ANQGSEA. The CDR3 spans 12 residues. CDR3: CSVVLDVETQYF.

The V gene is TRBV10-3, the J gene TRBJ2-1; TCRdb calls TRBD2, which cannot be checked without DNA. Germline V gene sequence: CDR1 ENHRY, CDR2 SYGVKD. The CDR3 runs to 14 residues. CDR3 protein: CAIGEVAGVNEQFF.

The chain has TRBV30 and TRBJ2-2; the TCRdb D gene call, TRBD2, has no DNA to confirm it. The germline CDR1 and CDR2 sequences are GTSNPN and SVGIG (reference sequence). The CDR3 is 13 residues long. The CDR3 region is CAWREGKTGELFF.

The chain recombines TRBV2 with TRBJ2-7; TCRdb's D gene call, TRBD1, goes unchecked for lack of DNA. Germline loops: CDR1 SNHLY, CDR2 FYNNEI. This CDR3 is 14 amino acids long. CDR3 sequence: CASRVGTHSYEQYF.

J is TRBJ2-1 and V is TRBV28; the D call of TRBD1 rests on TCRdb alone, since no DNA is present to check it. Germline loops: CDR1 MDHEN, CDR2 SYDVKM. This CDR3 is built from 15 residues. The CDR3 reads CASSFIQGSYNEQFF.

The gene calls are TRBV29-1 and TRBJ2-1. The CDR3 covers 13 residues. Germline V gene data show CDR1 as SQVTM and CDR2 as ANQGSEA. The CDR3 spells CSVGITGENEQFF.